This T cell receptor beta chain was identified in a study of beta chain features in type 1 diabetes. Across the whole study: There was similarity between patients and healthy donors in age, gender and cell yields.

Comments on this clone: Antigen: not known.

Expressed TCRB transcripts got sequenced, as all isolated RNA was reverse transcribed. Repertoires were generated with immunoSEQ multiplex PCR, while TCRdb's copy carries only in-frame clones and drops some. The sample lists a few hundred thousand clones, roughly an eighth occurring once. Overall study findings and caveats: Type 1 diabetes patients showed a moderate but significant shortening of TCRB CDR3s in all four CD4+ subsets.

CDR1 MNHEY and CDR2 SVGAGI come from the germline V gene. The CDR3 runs to 14 residues. The V end lost 6 bases, the J end lost 4 bases, and 16 bases lay between the germline ends. The purity of all sorted populations exceeded 95%. The rearrangement uses TRBV6-5 and TRBJ2-7; a weak D match, TRBD2 (6 bases). This TCR was sampled from a woman between 18 and 29 years old with type 1 diabetes. The specimen sequenced was naive CD4+ T cells from blood. In DNA form, the CDR3 reads TGTGCCAGCAGGACTTCGGGACTCCCATACGAGCAGTACTTC. Amino acids: CASRTSGLPYEQYF.